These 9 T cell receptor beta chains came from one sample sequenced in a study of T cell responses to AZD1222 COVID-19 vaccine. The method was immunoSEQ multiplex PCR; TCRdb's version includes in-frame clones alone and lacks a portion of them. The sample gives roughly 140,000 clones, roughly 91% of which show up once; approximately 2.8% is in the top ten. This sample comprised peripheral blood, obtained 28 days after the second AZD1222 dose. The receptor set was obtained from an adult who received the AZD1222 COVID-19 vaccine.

CDR3 nucleotide sequence: TGTGCCAGCTCACCTTTCAAGGGACAGGAGGACTACAATGAGCAGTTCTTC. Translating gives CASSPFKGQEDYNEQFF. The chain has TRBV18 and TRBJ2-1; 8 bases are shared with TRBD1. The CDR3 is made up of 17 amino acids. The J segment lost 3 bases and the V segment lost 3 bases, leaving 10 bases of the junction unmatched. CDR1 and CDR2 (germline): KGHSH, LQKENI. Variable domain in full (rest from reference TRBV18 and TRBJ2-1): NAGVMQNPRHLVRRRGQEARLRCSPMKGHSHVYWYRQLPEEGLKFMVYLQKENIIDESGMPKERFSAEFPKEGPSILRIQQVVRGDSAAYFCASSPFKGQEDYNEQFFGPGTRLTVL.

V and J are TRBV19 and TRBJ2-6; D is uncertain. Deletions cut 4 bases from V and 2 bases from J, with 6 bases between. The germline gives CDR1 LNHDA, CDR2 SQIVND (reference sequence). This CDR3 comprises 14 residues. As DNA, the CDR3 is TGTGCCAGTAGTAGGGGTACTGGGGCCAACGTCCTGACTTTC. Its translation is CASSRGTGANVLTF. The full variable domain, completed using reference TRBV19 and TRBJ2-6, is DGGITQSPKYLFRKEGQNVTLSCEQNLNHDAMYWYRQDPGQGLRLIYYSQIVNDFQKGDIAEGYSVSREKKESFPLTVTSAQKNPTAFYLCASSRGTGANVLTFGAGSRLTVL.

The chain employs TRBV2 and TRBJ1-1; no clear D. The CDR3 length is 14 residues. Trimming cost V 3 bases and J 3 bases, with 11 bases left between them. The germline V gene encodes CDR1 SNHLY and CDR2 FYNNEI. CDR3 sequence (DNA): TGTGCCAGCAGTGAGAGGACCCAGGACACTGAAGCTTTCTTT. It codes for CASSERTQDTEAFF.

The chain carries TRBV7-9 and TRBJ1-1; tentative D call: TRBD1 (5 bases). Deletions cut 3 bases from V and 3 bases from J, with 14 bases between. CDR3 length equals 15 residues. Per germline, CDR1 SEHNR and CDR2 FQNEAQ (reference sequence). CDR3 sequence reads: CASSFKSIGDTEAFF. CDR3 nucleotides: TGTGCCAGCAGCTTCAAGTCAATAGGGGACACTGAAGCTTTCTTT.

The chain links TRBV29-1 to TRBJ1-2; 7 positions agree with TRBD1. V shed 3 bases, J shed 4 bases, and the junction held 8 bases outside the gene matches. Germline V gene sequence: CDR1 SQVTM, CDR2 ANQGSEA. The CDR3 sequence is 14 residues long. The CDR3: CSVEIAWTGYGYTF. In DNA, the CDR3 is TGCAGCGTTGAGATAGCTTGGACAGGCTATGGCTACACCTTC.

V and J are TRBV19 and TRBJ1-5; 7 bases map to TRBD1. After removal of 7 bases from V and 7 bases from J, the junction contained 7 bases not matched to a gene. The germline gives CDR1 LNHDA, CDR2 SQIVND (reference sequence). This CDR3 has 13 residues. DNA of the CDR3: TGTGCCAGTAAGGGACAGAACCTACAGCCCCAGCATTTT. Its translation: CASKGQNLQPQHF.

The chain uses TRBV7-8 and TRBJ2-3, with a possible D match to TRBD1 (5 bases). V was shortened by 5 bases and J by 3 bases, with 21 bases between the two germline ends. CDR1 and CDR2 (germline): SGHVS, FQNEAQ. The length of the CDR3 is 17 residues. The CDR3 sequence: CASSQELQGTGTDTQYF. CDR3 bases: TGTGCCAGCAGCCAAGAACTTCAGGGTACTGGGACAGATACGCAGTATTTT. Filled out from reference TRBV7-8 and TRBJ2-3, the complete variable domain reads GAGVSQSPRYKVAKRGQDVALRCDPISGHVSLFWYQQALGQGPEFLTYFQNEAQLDKSGLPSDRFFAERPEGSVSTLKIQRTQQEDSAVYLCASSQELQGTGTDTQYFGPGTRLTVL.

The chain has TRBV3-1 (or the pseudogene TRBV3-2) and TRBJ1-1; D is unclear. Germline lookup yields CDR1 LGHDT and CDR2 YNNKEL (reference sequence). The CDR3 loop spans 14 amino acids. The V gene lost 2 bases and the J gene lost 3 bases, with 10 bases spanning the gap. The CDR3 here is CASSQKVQDTEAFF. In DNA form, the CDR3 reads TGTGCCAGCAGCCAAAAAGTCCAGGACACTGAAGCTTTCTTT.

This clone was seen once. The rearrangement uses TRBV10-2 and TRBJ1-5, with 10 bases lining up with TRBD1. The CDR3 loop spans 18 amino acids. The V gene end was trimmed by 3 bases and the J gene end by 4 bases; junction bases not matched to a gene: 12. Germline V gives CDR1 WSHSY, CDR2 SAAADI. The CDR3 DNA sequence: TGCGCCAGCAGTGACTCCGGGACAGGGGTCAAGTTGAATCAGCCCCAGCATTTT. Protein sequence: CASSDSGTGVKLNQPQHF.